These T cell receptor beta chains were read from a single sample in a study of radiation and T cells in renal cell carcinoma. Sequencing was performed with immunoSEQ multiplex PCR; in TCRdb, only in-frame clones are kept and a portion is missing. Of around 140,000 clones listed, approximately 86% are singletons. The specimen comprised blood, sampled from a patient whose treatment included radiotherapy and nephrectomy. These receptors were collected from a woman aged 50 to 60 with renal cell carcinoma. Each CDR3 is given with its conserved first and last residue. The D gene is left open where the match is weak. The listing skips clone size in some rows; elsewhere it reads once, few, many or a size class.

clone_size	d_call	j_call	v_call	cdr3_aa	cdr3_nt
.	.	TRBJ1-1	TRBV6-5	CASSYRAERTEAFF	TGTGCCAGCAGTTACAGGGCCGAGCGCACTGAAGCTTTCTTT
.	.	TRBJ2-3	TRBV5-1	CASSLAENTDTQYF	TGCGCCAGCAGCTTGGCAGAAAACACAGATACGCAGTATTTT
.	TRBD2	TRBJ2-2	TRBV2	CASSLLGGGVTGELFF	TGTGCCAGCAGTTTATTGGGCGGGGGAGTCACCGGGGAGCTGTTTTTT
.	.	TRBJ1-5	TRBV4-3	CASSQDRNSNQPQHF	TGCGCCAGCAGCCAAGACAGGAATAGCAATCAGCCCCAGCATTTT
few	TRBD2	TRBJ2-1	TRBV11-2	CASSLGGGEQFF	TGTGCCAGCAGCTTAGGGGGAGGGGAGCAGTTCTTC
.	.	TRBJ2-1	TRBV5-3	CASSLDGGRDEQFF	TGTGCCAGCAGCTTGGACGGGGGGCGCGATGAGCAGTTCTTC
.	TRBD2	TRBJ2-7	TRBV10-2	CASTQREGHHEQYF	TGCGCCAGCACCCAGCGGGAGGGTCATCACGAGCAGTACTTC
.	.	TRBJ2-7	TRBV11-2	CASSLTRELSEQYF	TGTGCCAGCAGCTTAACCCGGGAGTTGAGCGAGCAGTACTTC
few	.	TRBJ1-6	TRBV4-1	CASSQEGSMNSPLHF	TGCGCCAGCAGCCAAGAAGGGTCAATGAATTCACCCCTCCACTTT
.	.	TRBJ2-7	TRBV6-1	CASTVSYEQYF	TGTGCCAGCACAGTCTCCTACGAGCAGTACTTC
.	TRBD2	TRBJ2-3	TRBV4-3	CASSQERTGGQGTQYF	TGCGCCAGCAGCCAGGAGAGGACGGGGGGGCAAGGTACGCAGTATTTT
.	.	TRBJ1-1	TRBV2	CASHGLENTEAFF	TGTGCCAGTCATGGGTTGGAGAACACTGAAGCTTTCTTT
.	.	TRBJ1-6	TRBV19	CASSTGRYNSPLHF	TGTGCCAGTAGTACGGGACGGTATAATTCACCCCTCCACTTT
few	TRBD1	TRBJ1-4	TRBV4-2	CASSQGQGRNEKLFF	TGTGCCAGCAGCCAAGGACAGGGGAGGAATGAAAAACTGTTTTTT
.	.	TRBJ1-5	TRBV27	CASSLLVGAQPQHF	TGTGCCAGCAGTTTATTGGTAGGGGCTCAGCCCCAGCATTTT
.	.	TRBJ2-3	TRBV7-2	CASSPHGGAETDTQYF	TGTGCCAGCAGCCCCCATGGGGGGGCCGAGACAGATACGCAGTATTTT
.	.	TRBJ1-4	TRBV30	CAWGLGEKLFF	TGTGCCTGGGGGCTTGGTGAAAAACTGTTTTTT